This T cell receptor (beta chain) was sequenced for a study of multiple sclerosis patients with progressive multifocal leukoencephalopathy. Assay used: immunoSEQ multiplex PCR; TCRdb lists only in-frame clones, some missing. The data contain approximately 27,000 clones, 85% to 90% of them singletons. Time point: time of PML onset. From germline, CDR1 is SNHLY and CDR2 FYNNEI. The CDR3 spans 11 residues. Between the trimmed V and J ends, which lost 3 bases and 3 bases, there was a span of 3 bases. Sequenced material: PBMCs, taken from a patient treated with natalizumab. This sequence was found in a woman aged 25 to 39 with progressive multifocal leukoencephalopathy. This chain connects TRBV2 to TRBJ2-7, with unresolved D. CDR3 in DNA: TGTGCCAGCAGTGACAACTACGAGCAGTACTTC. This codes for CASSDNYEQYF.